A selection of T cell receptor beta chains follows, all from one sample in a study of T cells after yellow fever vaccination. One entry per CDR3 protein, called by TCRdb with MiXCR from the 5' RACE reads. The sample includes a few hundred thousand distinct CDR3 sequences, 6.5% to 7.5% of them seen just once. This material consisted of CD4+ T cells sorted from PBMCs, taken on the day of the yellow fever booster vaccination. These receptors were collected from a man aged 25-45 years who received the YFV17D yellow fever vaccine. Each CDR3 is given with its conserved first and last residue. The D gene is left open where the match is weak. Part of the rows lack a size; the others show once, few, many or a class for expanded clones.

J gene: TRBJ1-1; V gene: TRBV5-1; CDR3 length: 14; clone size: few; D gene: NA; CDR3 DNA: TGCGCCAGCAGCAGGACGGAGGGGCCAGTTACGGCTTTCTTT; CDR3 protein: CASSRTEGPVTAFF
J gene: TRBJ2-3; V gene: TRBV20-1; CDR3 length: 14; clone size: NA; D gene: TRBD1; CDR3 DNA: TGCAGTGCTTCACAGGGGGTCCTGACAGATACGCAGTATTTT; CDR3 protein: CSASQGVLTDTQYF
J gene: TRBJ2-7; V gene: TRBV29-1; CDR3 length: 14; clone size: NA; D gene: NA; CDR3 DNA: TGCAGCGTGTCCCGGACAGCTCTTGCCTACGAGCAGTACTTC; CDR3 protein: CSVSRTALAYEQYF
J gene: TRBJ1-1; V gene: TRBV12-5; CDR3 length: 13; clone size: NA; D gene: NA; CDR3 DNA: TGTGCTAGTGGTTTGAAAAGGGAGACTGAAGCTTTCTTT; CDR3 protein: CASGLKRETEAFF
J gene: TRBJ2-1; V gene: TRBV23-1; CDR3 length: 17; clone size: NA; D gene: TRBD2; CDR3 DNA: TGCGCCATCAGTCAATCCTCTAGCGGGAGAAGGGTCAATGAGCAGTTCTTC; CDR3 protein: CAISQSSSGRRVNEQFF
J gene: TRBJ2-7; V gene: TRBV5-1; CDR3 length: 15; clone size: NA; D gene: TRBD2; CDR3 DNA: TGCGCCAGCAGCTTCAGCGGGGCAAGCTCCTACGAGCAGTACTTC; CDR3 protein: CASSFSGASSYEQYF
J gene: TRBJ2-7; V gene: TRBV24-1; CDR3 length: 15; clone size: few; D gene: TRBD1; CDR3 DNA: TGTGCCACCAGTGATCGGGACAGGGGAACGTACGAGCAGTACTTC; CDR3 protein: CATSDRDRGTYEQYF
J gene: TRBJ2-2; V gene: TRBV29-1; CDR3 length: 12; clone size: NA; D gene: NA; CDR3 DNA: TGCAGCGTCGATACAGGATCCGGGGAGCTGTTTTTT; CDR3 protein: CSVDTGSGELFF
J gene: TRBJ1-1; V gene: TRBV29-1; CDR3 length: 11; clone size: many; D gene: TRBD1; CDR3 DNA: TGCAGCGTTGGACAGGGTACTGAAGCTTTCTTT; CDR3 protein: CSVGQGTEAFF
J gene: TRBJ2-1; V gene: TRBV7-2; CDR3 length: 15; clone size: NA; D gene: NA; CDR3 DNA: TGTGCCAGCAGCTTAGATGGGCTACCGGGCAATGAGCAGTTCTTC; CDR3 protein: CASSLDGLPGNEQFF
J gene: TRBJ1-1; V gene: TRBV30; CDR3 length: 12; clone size: NA; D gene: NA; CDR3 DNA: TGTGCCTGGAGTGTAAGTTCAAGAAAAGCTTTCTTT; CDR3 protein: CAWSVSSRKAFF
J gene: TRBJ2-7; V gene: TRBV3-1; CDR3 length: 14; clone size: NA; D gene: NA; CDR3 DNA: TGTGCCAGCAGCCAAGTCGGCCTGACTTACGAGCAGTACTTC; CDR3 protein: CASSQVGLTYEQYF
J gene: TRBJ2-1; V gene: TRBV11-2; CDR3 length: 16; clone size: few; D gene: TRBD2; CDR3 DNA: TGTGCCAGCGGTCGCTGGACTAGCGGGAGTGGATATGAGCAGTTCTTC; CDR3 protein: CASGRWTSGSGYEQFF
J gene: TRBJ2-2; V gene: TRBV4-3; CDR3 length: 15; clone size: NA; D gene: NA; CDR3 DNA: TGCGCCAGCAGCCAAGATCCGGCCACGAACGGGGGGCTGTTTTTT; CDR3 protein: CASSQDPATNGGLFF
J gene: TRBJ2-5; V gene: TRBV5-1; CDR3 length: 13; clone size: many; D gene: NA; CDR3 DNA: TGCGCCAGCAGCTTGGCCCAGAGAGAGACCCAGTACTTC; CDR3 protein: CASSLAQRETQYF
J gene: TRBJ2-7; V gene: TRBV29-1; CDR3 length: 14; clone size: many; D gene: NA; CDR3 DNA: TGCAGTGGGGGAGTAGGGCTAGCATCCTACGAGCAGTACTTC; CDR3 protein: CSGGVGLASYEQYF
J gene: TRBJ1-1; V gene: TRBV5-1; CDR3 length: 13; clone size: few; D gene: NA; CDR3 DNA: TGCGCCAGCAGCTTTTCGAGGAACACTGAAGCTTTCTTT; CDR3 protein: CASSFSRNTEAFF
J gene: TRBJ1-1; V gene: TRBV5-1; CDR3 length: 14; clone size: many; D gene: NA; CDR3 DNA: TGCGCCAGCAGCTTGAGTTCAAAGGACACTGAAGCTTTCTTT; CDR3 protein: CASSLSSKDTEAFF
J gene: TRBJ1-3; V gene: TRBV6-1; CDR3 length: 16; clone size: NA; D gene: TRBD1; CDR3 DNA: TGTGCCAACAGACTAGACCCAGGGGGCTCTGGAAACACCATATATTTT; CDR3 protein: CANRLDPGGSGNTIYF
J gene: TRBJ2-5; V gene: TRBV19; CDR3 length: 15; clone size: few; D gene: NA; CDR3 DNA: TGTGCCAGTAGTTCTCCCTTGGACAATGTGGGGACCCAGTACTTC; CDR3 protein: CASSSPLDNVGTQYF
J gene: TRBJ2-7; V gene: TRBV30; CDR3 length: 15; clone size: few; D gene: TRBD1; CDR3 DNA: TGTGCCTGGAGAAACAGGGGAAAAAGCTCCTACGAGCAGTACTTC; CDR3 protein: CAWRNRGKSSYEQYF
J gene: TRBJ2-3; V gene: TRBV7-8; CDR3 length: 16; clone size: NA; D gene: NA; CDR3 DNA: TGTGCCAGCAGCCGGGGGGCAGTCACTAGCACAGATACGCAGTATTTT; CDR3 protein: CASSRGAVTSTDTQYF
J gene: TRBJ1-2; V gene: TRBV7-9; CDR3 length: 14; clone size: many; D gene: TRBD1; CDR3 DNA: TGTGCCAGCAGCTCGGACAGGGAGGGCTATGGCTACACCTTC; CDR3 protein: CASSSDREGYGYTF
J gene: TRBJ2-2; V gene: TRBV5-4; CDR3 length: 16; clone size: many; D gene: TRBD2; CDR3 DNA: TGTGCCAGCAGCTTGAGGGTAGCGGGAGTTTCTGGGGAGCTGTTTTTT; CDR3 protein: CASSLRVAGVSGELFF
J gene: TRBJ2-3; V gene: TRBV24-1; CDR3 length: 15; clone size: many; D gene: NA; CDR3 DNA: TGTGCCACCAGTGATTCACGACAGGTCACAGATACGCAGTATTTT; CDR3 protein: CATSDSRQVTDTQYF
J gene: TRBJ2-3; V gene: TRBV5-1; CDR3 length: 16; clone size: few; D gene: NA; CDR3 DNA: TGCGCCAGCAGCTCTTTGATAGCGACCAGCACAGATACGCAGTATTTT; CDR3 protein: CASSSLIATSTDTQYF
J gene: TRBJ2-3; V gene: TRBV5-1; CDR3 length: 15; clone size: many; D gene: TRBD1; CDR3 DNA: TGCGCCAGCACGGGACAGGGCGGTGTGGCAGATACGCAGTATTTT; CDR3 protein: CASTGQGGVADTQYF
J gene: TRBJ2-3; V gene: TRBV20-1; CDR3 length: 13; clone size: many; D gene: NA; CDR3 DNA: TGCAGTGCTAGAGCCCACCTCCGGGATACGCAGTATTTT; CDR3 protein: CSARAHLRDTQYF
J gene: TRBJ2-5; V gene: TRBV5-4; CDR3 length: 14; clone size: few; D gene: TRBD2; CDR3 DNA: TGTGCCAGCAGCAAGGGACTAGACGAAGAGACCCAGTACTTC; CDR3 protein: CASSKGLDEETQYF
J gene: TRBJ2-7; V gene: TRBV12-3/TRBV12-4; CDR3 length: 12; clone size: few; D gene: NA; CDR3 DNA: TGTGCCAGCAGAAACGACGTCTACGAGCAGTACTTC; CDR3 protein: CASRNDVYEQYF
J gene: TRBJ2-5; V gene: TRBV5-1; CDR3 length: 15; clone size: NA; D gene: TRBD2; CDR3 DNA: TGCACCAGCAGCTTTGCGGGAGGGTTCGGAGAGACCCAGTACTTC; CDR3 protein: CTSSFAGGFGETQYF
J gene: TRBJ2-1; V gene: TRBV9; CDR3 length: 16; clone size: few; D gene: TRBD1; CDR3 DNA: TGTGCCAGCAGCGTAGCAGGGGGAGCCTCCTACAATGAGCAGTTCTTC; CDR3 protein: CASSVAGGASYNEQFF
J gene: TRBJ1-6; V gene: TRBV28; CDR3 length: 17; clone size: few; D gene: NA; CDR3 DNA: TGTGCCAGCAGTTCCGCGGGACCGCACTCCTATAATTCACCCCTCCACTTT; CDR3 protein: CASSSAGPHSYNSPLHF
J gene: TRBJ2-7; V gene: TRBV12-3/TRBV12-4; CDR3 length: 15; clone size: few; D gene: NA; CDR3 DNA: TGTGCCAGCACCTTAAATGAAGGGGGCTCCTACGAGCAGTACTTC; CDR3 protein: CASTLNEGGSYEQYF
J gene: TRBJ2-2; V gene: TRBV27; CDR3 length: 14; clone size: many; D gene: TRBD1; CDR3 DNA: TGTGCCAGCCTTAAACAGGGGGCGACCGGGGAGCTGTTTTTT; CDR3 protein: CASLKQGATGELFF
J gene: TRBJ2-2; V gene: TRBV7-6; CDR3 length: 17; clone size: NA; D gene: TRBD2; CDR3 DNA: TGTGCCAGCAGCTTAGGGGTAGCGGGAGATGACACCGGGGAGCTGTTTTTT; CDR3 protein: CASSLGVAGDDTGELFF
J gene: TRBJ2-3; V gene: TRBV11-2; CDR3 length: 13; clone size: few; D gene: NA; CDR3 DNA: TGTGCCAGCAGCTTAGTACACGCCAGTCGGCAGTATTTT; CDR3 protein: CASSLVHASRQYF
J gene: TRBJ2-5; V gene: TRBV7-2; CDR3 length: 14; clone size: few; D gene: NA; CDR3 DNA: TGTGCCAGCAGCCCCTCAGGGGCAGGTGAGACCCAGTACTTC; CDR3 protein: CASSPSGAGETQYF
J gene: TRBJ2-4; V gene: TRBV6-5; CDR3 length: 15; clone size: many; D gene: NA; CDR3 DNA: TGTGCCAGCAGTTACTATGGGATGTCCAAAAACATTCAGTACTTC; CDR3 protein: CASSYYGMSKNIQYF
J gene: TRBJ1-1; V gene: TRBV12-3/TRBV12-4; CDR3 length: 13; clone size: many; D gene: NA; CDR3 DNA: TGTGCCAGTCCTGGGCTCCTGGCCGCGGAAGCTTTCTTT; CDR3 protein: CASPGLLAAEAFF
J gene: TRBJ1-2; V gene: TRBV12-2; CDR3 length: 11; clone size: NA; D gene: NA; CDR3 DNA: TGTGCAAGTCGCTTAGCGCCTGGCTACACCTTC; CDR3 protein: CASRLAPGYTF
J gene: TRBJ2-5; V gene: TRBV18; CDR3 length: 16; clone size: few; D gene: TRBD2; CDR3 DNA: TGTGCCAGCTCACCCTCAAGGAATAGCGGGAGAGAGACCCAGTACTTC; CDR3 protein: CASSPSRNSGRETQYF
J gene: TRBJ2-7; V gene: TRBV15; CDR3 length: 15; clone size: many; D gene: NA; CDR3 DNA: TGTGCCACCAGCAGTAATCCGGGATTCGTCTACGAGCAGTACTTC; CDR3 protein: CATSSNPGFVYEQYF
J gene: TRBJ2-5; V gene: TRBV10-3; CDR3 length: 15; clone size: few; D gene: TRBD1; CDR3 DNA: TGTGCCACCACAACGGGGACGACAGGGTCGGAGACCCAGTACTTC; CDR3 protein: CATTTGTTGSETQYF
J gene: TRBJ1-4; V gene: TRBV6-1; CDR3 length: 14; clone size: many; D gene: NA; CDR3 DNA: TGTGCCAGCAGCCGAACAGCAACTAATGAAAAACTGTTTTTT; CDR3 protein: CASSRTATNEKLFF
J gene: TRBJ2-7; V gene: TRBV27; CDR3 length: 13; clone size: many; D gene: NA; CDR3 DNA: TGTGCCAGCAGTTTGATGGGGTCCTACGAGCAGTACTTC; CDR3 protein: CASSLMGSYEQYF
J gene: TRBJ1-4; V gene: TRBV5-4; CDR3 length: 16; clone size: few; D gene: NA; CDR3 DNA: TGTGCCAGCAGCAAGGACAGTCTTTCAACTAATGAAAAACTGTTTTTT; CDR3 protein: CASSKDSLSTNEKLFF
J gene: TRBJ2-1; V gene: TRBV4-3; CDR3 length: 17; clone size: many; D gene: TRBD2; CDR3 DNA: TGCGCCAGCAGCCAACAAACTAGCGCCCGCGCCTACAATGAGCAGTTCTTC; CDR3 protein: CASSQQTSARAYNEQFF
J gene: TRBJ2-7; V gene: TRBV7-2; CDR3 length: 14; clone size: few; D gene: TRBD1; CDR3 DNA: TGTGCCAGCAGTTACGGGACAGGGCCATGGGAGCAGTACTTC; CDR3 protein: CASSYGTGPWEQYF
J gene: TRBJ2-4; V gene: TRBV20-1; CDR3 length: 17; clone size: many; D gene: NA; CDR3 DNA: TGCAGTGCTAGAGATACGGGGGCACAGAGGGCCAAAAACATTCAGTACTTC; CDR3 protein: CSARDTGAQRAKNIQYF
J gene: TRBJ2-5; V gene: TRBV12-3/TRBV12-4; CDR3 length: 12; clone size: many; D gene: NA; CDR3 DNA: TGTGCCAGCAGGGGAAGTCCAGAGACCCAGTACTTC; CDR3 protein: CASRGSPETQYF
J gene: TRBJ2-3; V gene: TRBV5-6; CDR3 length: 14; clone size: few; D gene: NA; CDR3 DNA: TGTGCCAGCAGCTTGGTAACTAGTCGCCATACGCAGTATTTT; CDR3 protein: CASSLVTSRHTQYF
J gene: TRBJ2-5; V gene: TRBV10-1; CDR3 length: 14; clone size: few; D gene: TRBD2; CDR3 DNA: TGCGCCAGCAGTGATAGCGGGAGTTGGGAGACCCAGTACTTC; CDR3 protein: CASSDSGSWETQYF
J gene: TRBJ2-2; V gene: TRBV5-1; CDR3 length: 15; clone size: NA; D gene: NA; CDR3 DNA: TGCGCCAGCAGCTCAAGACAGGCTCAGGCCGGGGAGCTGTTTTTT; CDR3 protein: CASSSRQAQAGELFF
J gene: TRBJ2-1; V gene: TRBV18; CDR3 length: 15; clone size: NA; D gene: NA; CDR3 DNA: TGTGCCAGCTCACCAGTGGGCTGGGAGGCGAGTGAGCAGTTCTTC; CDR3 protein: CASSPVGWEASEQFF
J gene: TRBJ2-7; V gene: TRBV29-1; CDR3 length: 13; clone size: many; D gene: TRBD2; CDR3 DNA: TGCAGCGTTGTGGGACTAGCGGGAGAAGAGCAGTACTTC; CDR3 protein: CSVVGLAGEEQYF
J gene: TRBJ2-3; V gene: TRBV6-2/TRBV6-3; CDR3 length: 14; clone size: many; D gene: TRBD2; CDR3 DNA: TGTGCCAGCAGGCAGGGACTACTCAAGGCTACGCAGTATTTT; CDR3 protein: CASRQGLLKATQYF
J gene: TRBJ2-7; V gene: TRBV20-1; CDR3 length: 18; clone size: NA; D gene: NA; CDR3 DNA: TGCTGTGCGCGGGGAAGAGCTAGTCGATCCCCGATAAGCTACGAGCAGTACTTC; CDR3 protein: CCARGRASRSPISYEQYF
J gene: TRBJ2-3; V gene: TRBV7-8; CDR3 length: 14; clone size: many; D gene: TRBD2; CDR3 DNA: TGTGCCAGCAGCTTAGCGGCTAGCGGGTATACGCAGTATTTT; CDR3 protein: CASSLAASGYTQYF
J gene: TRBJ2-7; V gene: TRBV5-1; CDR3 length: 17; clone size: NA; D gene: TRBD1; CDR3 DNA: TGCGCCAGCAGCCGAACCCCTCTTGGGCAGGGGGCGAACGAGCGGTACTTC; CDR3 protein: CASSRTPLGQGANERYF